Listed below are T cell receptor beta chains from one sample, sequenced in a study of blood T cell repertoires in COVID-19. TCRdb's table, derived via immunoSEQ multiplex PCR, lists solely in-frame clones and lacks some. The table lists around 340,000 clones, approximately 82% of them singletons. Sequenced sample: peripheral blood. The receptors derive from a young man with active or convalescent COVID-19. Each CDR3 is given with its conserved first and last residue. D genes are given only for firm matches.

v_call d_call cdr3_aa
TRBV3-1/TRBV3-2 TRBD2 CASRGREEAGELFF
TRBV19 TRBD1 CASSTQGDTEAFF
TRBV18 TRBD1 CASSLGQGPQPQHF
TRBV12-5 TRBD1 CASGGRQGPFLSSGNTIYF
TRBV6-6 TRBD2 CASSPSGGSYNEQFF
TRBV18 TRBD1 CASSPPGQGLAGGYGYTF
TRBV18 NA CASSPGTYTNTEAFF
TRBV4-3 NA CASSQDLRGTDLLSSYEQYF
TRBV7-2 TRBD1 CASSLQGEDTQYF
TRBV30 NA CAWSPPLSYNSPLHF
TRBV6-5 TRBD1 CASSLDRNYGYTF
TRBV28 NA CASSLGGRGFYGYTF
TRBV5-1 TRBD1 CASSRQGASTDTQYF